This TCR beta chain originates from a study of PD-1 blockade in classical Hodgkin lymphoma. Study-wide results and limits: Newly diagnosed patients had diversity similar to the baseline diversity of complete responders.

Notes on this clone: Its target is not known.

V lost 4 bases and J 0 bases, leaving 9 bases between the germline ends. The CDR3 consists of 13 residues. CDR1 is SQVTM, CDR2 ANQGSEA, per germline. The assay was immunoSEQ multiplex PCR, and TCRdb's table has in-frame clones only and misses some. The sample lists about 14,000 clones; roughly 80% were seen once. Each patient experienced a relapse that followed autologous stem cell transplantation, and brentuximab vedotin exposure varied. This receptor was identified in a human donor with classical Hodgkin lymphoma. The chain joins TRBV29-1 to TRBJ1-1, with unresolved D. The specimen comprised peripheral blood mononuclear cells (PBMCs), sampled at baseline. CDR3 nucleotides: TGCAGCGTTGTTGGTTTCTTGAACACTGAAGCTTTCTTT. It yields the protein CSVVGFLNTEAFF.